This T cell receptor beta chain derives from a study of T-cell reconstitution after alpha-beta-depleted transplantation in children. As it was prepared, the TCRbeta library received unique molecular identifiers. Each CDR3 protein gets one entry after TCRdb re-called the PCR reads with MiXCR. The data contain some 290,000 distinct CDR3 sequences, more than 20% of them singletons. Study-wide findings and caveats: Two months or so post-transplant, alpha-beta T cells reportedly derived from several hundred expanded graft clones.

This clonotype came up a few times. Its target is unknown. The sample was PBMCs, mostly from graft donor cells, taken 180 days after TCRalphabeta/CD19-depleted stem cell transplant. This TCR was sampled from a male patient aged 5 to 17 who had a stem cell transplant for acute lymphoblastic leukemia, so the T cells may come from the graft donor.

CDR3 region: CASSRPGGNQPQHF. The CDR3 bases are TGTGCCAGCAGCCGTCCGGGGGGCAATCAGCCCCAGCATTTT. The rearrangement joins TRBV27 to TRBJ1-5; a possible D gene is TRBD1 (5 bases). The CDR3 is 14 amino acids. With 6 bases removed from V and 2 bases from J, the gap between germline ends came to 11 bases. Germline CDR1 MNHEY, CDR2 SMNVEV (reference sequence).